A selection of T cell receptor beta chains follows, all from one sample in a study of T-cell memory formation after mild COVID-19. TCRdb called the 5' RACE reads again in MiXCR, with one record for every CDR3 protein. The sample lists a few hundred thousand distinct CDR3 sequences, 20% to 25% occurring once. The sequenced sample consisted of PBMCs or a T cell subset sorted from them (not recorded which). The origin of the receptors is an adult woman who had mild COVID-19 (a few samples of this study predate the infection). Cell type and time point are not known. The CDR3 runs from the conserved cysteine through the conserved F or W. A D gene is named only where the DNA matches it firmly. Clone size is not always given. Where it is, it says once, few, many or a class for expanded clones.

13,TRBV6-5,-,TRBJ1-2,-,CASSYGGPYGYTF
14,TRBV27,-,TRBJ1-1,-,CASSYTGGADEAFF
16,TRBV5-1,few,TRBJ1-2,TRBD1,CASSLDVGDRGSGYTF
16,TRBV5-5,-,TRBJ2-7,-,CASSLAASAHSYEQYF
15,TRBV4-1,-,TRBJ1-1,-,CASSHVWTGDAEAFF
14,TRBV5-1,few,TRBJ1-2,TRBD1,CASTQDRGLYGYTF
15,TRBV7-2,few,TRBJ2-3,TRBD2,CASSPQTSRTDTQYF
13,TRBV7-3,once,TRBJ2-1,-,CASSVKGSNEQFF
13,TRBV6-1,few,TRBJ2-7,-,CASSLRAPYEQYF
14,TRBV18,-,TRBJ2-7,-,CASSPSLSSYEQYF
11,TRBV5-1,few,TRBJ2-1,TRBD1,CASSSGTGEFF
13,TRBV14,-,TRBJ2-1,-,CASSQGSETRKFF
15,TRBV25-1,-,TRBJ2-5,TRBD2,CASSEAGEVWETQYF